A single sample is the source of the 3 T cell receptor beta chains below, sequenced in a study of cytomegalovirus exposure and HLA in healthy donors. Use of 60 Vbeta and 13 Jbeta primers characterized the PCR. Clones were read by immunoSEQ multiplex PCR, and TCRdb kept only the in-frame ones, dropping some. The data contain approximately 100,000 clones, 60% to 65% of them singletons. Material for sequencing was PBMCs. The receptors were sampled from a human donor in good health.

This clone was picked up a small number of times. The chain couples TRBV4-1 to TRBJ2-5; tentative D call: TRBD1 (6 bases). The V gene lost 2 bases and the J gene lost 5 bases, with 9 bases spanning the gap. This CDR3 has 13 amino acids. CDR1 and CDR2 (germline): MGHRA, YSYEKL. The CDR3 spells CASSQWQGETQYF. In nucleotides, the CDR3 is TGCGCCAGCAGCCAATGGCAGGGGGAGACCCAGTACTTC.

The chain couples TRBV11-3 to TRBJ2-2; D unclear. Germline-derived CDR1 and CDR2 are SGHNT and YENEEA. Trimming left V 5 bases short and J 7 bases short, with 14 bases between. This CDR3 is 14 amino acids long. This CDR3 reads CASSLGSYGGELFF. The CDR3 region has the DNA TGTGCCAGCAGCCTCGGGTCATATGGCGGGGAGCTGTTTTTT.

The chain is built from TRBV2 and TRBJ2-5; a possible D gene is TRBD1 (6 bases). Per the germline V gene, CDR1 is SNHLY and CDR2 is FYNNEI. V shed 5 bases and J shed 2 bases, with 15 bases lying between them. The CDR3 totals 15 residues. The CDR3 region is CASSFGQTPQETQYF. CDR3 in DNA: TGTGCCAGCAGTTTCGGACAGACCCCTCAAGAGACCCAGTACTTC.